Here is one TCR beta chain with its context. The CDR3 covers 16 residues. The V gene lost 0 bases and the J gene lost 0 bases, with 10 bases spanning the gap. Looked up from germline, CDR1 is SGHRS and CDR2 is YFSETQ. In the authors' methods: Amplified reference gene primers provided the basis for estimating nucleated cell counts. The assay was immunoSEQ multiplex PCR, and TCRdb's table has in-frame clones only and misses some. D and trimming were read from the DNA, whereas the V and J calls and clone size are those reported in that table. The data show roughly 250,000 clones, nearly 90% seen once. The sample belongs to a study of blood T cell repertoires in COVID-19. Turning to the study itself: Sites in the United States, Italy and Spain provided acute and convalescent COVID-19 samples. The analysed material was cDNA or gDNA that came from T cells, B-cell-depleted T cells, or PBMCs.

The sample consisted of peripheral blood. J is TRBJ2-1 and V is TRBV5-1, with D possibly being TRBD2 (5 bases). This TCR was sampled from a middle-aged woman who had recovered from COVID-19. DNA for the CDR3: TGCGCCAGCAGCTTGGTCCCTGGGAGCTCCTACAATGAGCAGTTCTTC. It specifies CASSLVPGSSYNEQFF.